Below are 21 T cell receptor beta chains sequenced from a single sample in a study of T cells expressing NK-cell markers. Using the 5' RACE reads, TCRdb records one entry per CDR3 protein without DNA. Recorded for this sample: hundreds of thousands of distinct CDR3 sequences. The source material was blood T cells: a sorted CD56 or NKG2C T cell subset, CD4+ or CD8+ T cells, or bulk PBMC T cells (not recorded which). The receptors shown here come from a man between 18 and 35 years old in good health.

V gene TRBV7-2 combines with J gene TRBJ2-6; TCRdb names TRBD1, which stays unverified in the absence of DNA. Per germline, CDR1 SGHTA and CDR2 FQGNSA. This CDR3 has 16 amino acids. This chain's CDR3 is CASSLRGAQGANVLTF.

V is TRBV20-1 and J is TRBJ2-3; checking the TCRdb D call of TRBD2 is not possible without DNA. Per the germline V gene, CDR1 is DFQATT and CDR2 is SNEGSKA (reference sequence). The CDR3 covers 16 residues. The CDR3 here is CSAKWEAGSSTDTQYF.

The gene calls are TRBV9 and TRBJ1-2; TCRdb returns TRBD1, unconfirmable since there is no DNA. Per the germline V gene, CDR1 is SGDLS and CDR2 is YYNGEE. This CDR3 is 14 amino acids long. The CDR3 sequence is CASSVEDRLMGYTF.

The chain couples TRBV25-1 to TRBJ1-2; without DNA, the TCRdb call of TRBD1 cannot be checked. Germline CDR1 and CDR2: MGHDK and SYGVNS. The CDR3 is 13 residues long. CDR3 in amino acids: CASTSGAVFGYTF.

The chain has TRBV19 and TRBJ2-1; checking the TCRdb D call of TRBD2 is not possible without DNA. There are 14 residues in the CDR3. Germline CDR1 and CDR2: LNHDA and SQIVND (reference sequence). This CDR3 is CASSIDLRGNEQFF.

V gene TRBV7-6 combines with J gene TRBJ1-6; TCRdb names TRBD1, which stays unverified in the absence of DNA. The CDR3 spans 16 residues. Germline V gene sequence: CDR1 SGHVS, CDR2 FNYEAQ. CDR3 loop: CASSLAMDRGNSPLHF.

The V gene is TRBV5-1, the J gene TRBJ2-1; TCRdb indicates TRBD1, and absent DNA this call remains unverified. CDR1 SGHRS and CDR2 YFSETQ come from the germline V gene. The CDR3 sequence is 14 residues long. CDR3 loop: CASSLDGRGDEQFF. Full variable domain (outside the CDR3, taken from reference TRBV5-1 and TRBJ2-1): KAGVTQTPRYLIKTRGQQVTLSCSPISGHRSVSWYQQTPGQGLQFLFEYFSETQRNKGNFPGRFSGRQFSNSRSEMNVSTLELGDSALYLCASSLDGRGDEQFFGPGTRLTVL.

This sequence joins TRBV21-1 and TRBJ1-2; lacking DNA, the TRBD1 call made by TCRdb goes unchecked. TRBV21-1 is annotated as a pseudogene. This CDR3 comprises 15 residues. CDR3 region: CASTTRRDPHYGYTF.

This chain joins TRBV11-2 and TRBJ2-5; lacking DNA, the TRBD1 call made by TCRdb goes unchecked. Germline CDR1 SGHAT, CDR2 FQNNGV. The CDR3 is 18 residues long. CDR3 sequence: CASSPPVGWGVRPETQYF.

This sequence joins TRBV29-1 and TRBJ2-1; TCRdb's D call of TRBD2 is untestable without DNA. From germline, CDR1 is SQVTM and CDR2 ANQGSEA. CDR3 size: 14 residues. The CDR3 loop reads CSVDPSGSGNEQFF.

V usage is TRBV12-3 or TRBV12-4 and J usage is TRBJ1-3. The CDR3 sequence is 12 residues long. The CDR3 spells CASRGPGNTIYF.

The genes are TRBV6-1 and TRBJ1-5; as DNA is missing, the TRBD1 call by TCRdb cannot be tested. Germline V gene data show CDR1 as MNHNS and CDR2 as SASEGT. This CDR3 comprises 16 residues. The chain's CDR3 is CASKPLPGTANQPQHF.

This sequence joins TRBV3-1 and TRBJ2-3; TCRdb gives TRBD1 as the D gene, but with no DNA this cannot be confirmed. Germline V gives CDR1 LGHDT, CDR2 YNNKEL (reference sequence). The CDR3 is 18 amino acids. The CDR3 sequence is CASSLTGRREVAPDTQYF.

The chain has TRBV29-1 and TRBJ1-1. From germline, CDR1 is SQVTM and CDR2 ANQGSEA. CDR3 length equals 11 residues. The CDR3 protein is CSVRIKSEAFF.

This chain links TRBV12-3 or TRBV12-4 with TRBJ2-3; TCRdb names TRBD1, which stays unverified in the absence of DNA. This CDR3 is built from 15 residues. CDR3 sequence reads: CASRPRGLGTDTQYF.

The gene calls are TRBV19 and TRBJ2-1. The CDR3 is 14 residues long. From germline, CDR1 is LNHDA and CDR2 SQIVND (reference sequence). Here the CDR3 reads CASRFLGSYNEQFF.

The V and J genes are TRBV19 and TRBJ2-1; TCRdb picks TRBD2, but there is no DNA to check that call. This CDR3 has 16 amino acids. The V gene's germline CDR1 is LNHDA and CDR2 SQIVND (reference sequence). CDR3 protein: CASSIPGLGVPNEQFF.

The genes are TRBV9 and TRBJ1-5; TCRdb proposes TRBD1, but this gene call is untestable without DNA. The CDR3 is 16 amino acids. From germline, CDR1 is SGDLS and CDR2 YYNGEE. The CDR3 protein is CASSVDGDQNNQPQHF.

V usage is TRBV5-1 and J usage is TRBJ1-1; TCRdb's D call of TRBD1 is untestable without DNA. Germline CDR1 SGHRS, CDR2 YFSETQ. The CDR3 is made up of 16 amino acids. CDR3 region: CASSLAPGQGNTEAFF.

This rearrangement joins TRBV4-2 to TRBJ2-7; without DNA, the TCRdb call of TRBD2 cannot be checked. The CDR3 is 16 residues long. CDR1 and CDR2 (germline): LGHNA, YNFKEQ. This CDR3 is CASSQDTPPTGYEQYF.

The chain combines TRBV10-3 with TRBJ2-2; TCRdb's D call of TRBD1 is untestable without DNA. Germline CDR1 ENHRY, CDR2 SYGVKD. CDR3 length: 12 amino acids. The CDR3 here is CAAMGAPGELFF.